This T cell receptor (delta chain) came from a study of gamma-delta T cells after stem cell transplantation. The germline V and J ends were trimmed by 0 bases and 3 bases, with 10 bases remaining between them. CDR1 GEAIGNYY and CDR2 EKD come from the germline V gene. This CDR3 is built from 14 residues. This clone showed up just a few times. A single base separates this from a much larger clone, so it may be a read error. TCRdb re-processed the RT-PCR reads using CATT. The repertoire has 3,600 or so delta-chain clones, 16% of them found once; the top ten carry 11% to 15%. The sequenced sample consisted of gamma-delta T cells. This receptor was obtained from a human donor. It is not recorded whose cells these are; they may come from a transplant donor. The chain combines TRDV2 with TRDJ1; D unclear. The CDR3: CACDTVTDPDKLIF. CDR3 DNA: TGTGCCTGTGACACCGTGACAGATCCCGATAAACTCATCTTT.